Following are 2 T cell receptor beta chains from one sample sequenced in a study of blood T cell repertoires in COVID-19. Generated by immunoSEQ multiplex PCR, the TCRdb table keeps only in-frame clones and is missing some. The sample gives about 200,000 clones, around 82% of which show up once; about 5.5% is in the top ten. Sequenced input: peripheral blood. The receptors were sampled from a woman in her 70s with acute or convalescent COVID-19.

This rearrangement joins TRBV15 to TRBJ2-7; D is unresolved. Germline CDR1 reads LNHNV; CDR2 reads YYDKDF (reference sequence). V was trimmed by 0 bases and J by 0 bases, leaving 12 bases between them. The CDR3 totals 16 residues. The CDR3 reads CATSRDITLDSYEQYF. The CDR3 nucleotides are TGTGCCACCAGCAGAGATATCACTCTAGACTCCTACGAGCAGTACTTC.

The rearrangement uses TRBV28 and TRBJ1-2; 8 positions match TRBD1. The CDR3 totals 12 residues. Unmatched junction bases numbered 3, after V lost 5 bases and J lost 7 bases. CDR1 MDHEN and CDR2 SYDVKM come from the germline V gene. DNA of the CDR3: TGTGCCAGCAGTGGACAGGGATCTGGCTACACCTTC. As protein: CASSGQGSGYTF.